The 20 T cell receptor beta chains presented below share a single source sample, sequenced in a study of blood T cell repertoires in COVID-19. The table came from immunoSEQ multiplex PCR; TCRdb's copy has only in-frame clones and leaves some out. The table has 350,000 or so clones, 88% seen once. Sequencing input: PBMCs or T cells enriched from blood (not recorded which). The receptors originated from a woman under 40 who had been exposed to COVID-19.

V gene TRBV3-1 (or the pseudogene TRBV3-2) combines with J gene TRBJ2-1, with 7 bases lining up with TRBD2. V was clipped by 0 bases and J by 8 bases; unmatched bases: 10. Germline CDR1 reads LGHDT; CDR2 reads YNNKEL (reference sequence). CDR3 length: 16 residues. DNA for the CDR3: TGTGCCAGCAGCCAAGAGTGGGGTCCGGCGGGGGATGAGCAGTTCTTC. Its translation is CASSQEWGPAGDEQFF.

The V call is TRBV19, the J call TRBJ1-5, with D possibly TRBD1 on 5 matching bases. CDR1 and CDR2 from the germline V gene are LNHDA and SQIVND (reference sequence). Trimming removed 6 bases from V and 5 bases from J, with 17 bases in between. This CDR3 is 15 amino acids long. CDR3: CASSRRGGWDQPQHF. The CDR3 coding sequence is TGTGCCAGTAGCCGCCGCGGGGGTTGGGATCAGCCCCAGCATTTT. The full variable domain, rest sourced from reference TRBV19 and TRBJ1-5, is DGGITQSPKYLFRKEGQNVTLSCEQNLNHDAMYWYRQDPGQGLRLIYYSQIVNDFQKGDIAEGYSVSREKKESFPLTVTSAQKNPTAFYLCASSRRGGWDQPQHFGDGTRLSIL.

This chain joins TRBV27 and TRBJ2-7, with D possibly TRBD2 on 6 matching bases. This CDR3 is 17 amino acids long. V lost 2 bases and J lost 1, with 18 bases in between. Germline CDR1 MNHEY, CDR2 SMNVEV (reference sequence). CDR3 coding DNA: TGTGCCAGCAGTTTAGGAGGAGGGCGTGAAGGGTCCTACGAGCAGTACTTC. Translated, it gives CASSLGGGREGSYEQYF.

The J gene is TRBJ1-2, the V gene TRBV6-2 or TRBV6-3; tentatively, D is TRBD1 (5 bases). CDR1 MNHEY and CDR2 SVGEGT come from the germline V gene. Trimming removed 2 bases from V and 13 bases from J, with 14 bases in between. This CDR3 has 12 amino acids. Here the CDR3 DNA reads TGTGCCAGCAGTTACGGGGGGGACGCTTCCACCTTC. Protein: CASSYGGDASTF.

The chain uses TRBV3-1 (or the pseudogene TRBV3-2) and TRBJ1-2; 9 bases agree with TRBD1. Germline CDR1 and CDR2: LGHDT and YNNKEL (reference sequence). The CDR3 covers 14 residues. V was clipped by 0 bases and J by 8 bases; unmatched bases: 4. CDR3 nucleotides: TGTGCCAGCAGCCAAGATACAGGGGGCTACGGCTACACCTTC. Protein: CASSQDTGGYGYTF.

V usage is TRBV2 and J usage is TRBJ1-5; possible D gene TRBD1, 6 bases. Trimming removed 0 bases at V and 0 bases at J, with 12 bases between. This CDR3 has 17 residues. Germline CDR1 and CDR2: SNHLY and FYNNEI. CDR3 loop: CASSEAGTPLSNQPQHF. The CDR3 nucleotides are TGTGCCAGCAGTGAAGCGGGGACACCCCTTAGCAATCAGCCCCAGCATTTT.

The chain recombines TRBV12-3 or TRBV12-4 with TRBJ1-2, with D maybe TRBD1 (6 bases). V was shortened by 5 bases and J by 3 bases, with 10 bases between the two germline ends. The CDR3 covers 13 residues. CDR3 in DNA: TGTGCCAGCAGTCAACAGGGCTACTATGGCTACACCTTC. Translation: CASSQQGYYGYTF.

The chain combines TRBV11-1 with TRBJ1-2; D is possibly TRBD1 (5 bases). The germline V gene encodes CDR1 SGHAT and CDR2 FQDESV (reference sequence). With 2 bases removed from V and 6 bases from J, the gap between germline ends came to 7 bases. There are 12 residues in the CDR3. The CDR3 region has the DNA TGTGCCAGCAGCTTAACCAGGGATGGCTACACCTTC. It encodes CASSLTRDGYTF.

This chain links TRBV7-3 with TRBJ2-3; 15 bases fit TRBD2. The CDR3 loop spans 15 amino acids. V shed 5 bases, J shed 6 bases, and the junction held 3 bases outside the gene matches. Germline lookup yields CDR1 SGHTA and CDR2 FQGTGA. CDR3 sequence reads: CASSPGTSGRDTQYF. In DNA form, the CDR3 reads TGTGCCAGCAGCCCAGGGACTAGCGGGAGGGATACGCAGTATTTT.

This chain links TRBV3-1 (or the pseudogene TRBV3-2) with TRBJ2-4, with D perhaps matching TRBD2 (5 bases). The CDR3 consists of 16 residues. With 1 base removed from V and 8 bases from J, the gap between germline ends came to 18 bases. Germline V gene data show CDR1 as LGHDT and CDR2 as YNNKEL (reference sequence). This CDR3 reads CASSQGVVSGRDIQYF. The CDR3 DNA is TGTGCCAGCAGCCAAGGAGTAGTAAGCGGTCGAGACATTCAGTACTTC.

V and J are TRBV19 and TRBJ2-2; 12 bases fit TRBD2. From germline, CDR1 is LNHDA and CDR2 SQIVND (reference sequence). The CDR3 length is 21 residues. V lost 1 base and J lost 0; bases outside the gene matches: 12. CDR3 sequence: CASSIGDTRLAGGPNTGELFF. The DNA of the CDR3 is TGTGCCAGTAGTATAGGCGACACTCGGCTAGCGGGAGGGCCGAACACCGGGGAGCTGTTTTTT. Drawing the rest from reference TRBV19 and TRBJ2-2, the complete variable domain is DGGITQSPKYLFRKEGQNVTLSCEQNLNHDAMYWYRQDPGQGLRLIYYSQIVNDFQKGDIAEGYSVSREKKESFPLTVTSAQKNPTAFYLCASSIGDTRLAGGPNTGELFFGEGSRLTVL.

The chain has TRBV5-1 and TRBJ2-7, with 10 bases identical to TRBD2. The junction had 17 bases not matched to a gene; V was cut back by 2 bases and J by 6 bases. CDR1 is SGHRS and CDR2 is YFSETQ in the germline V gene. The CDR3 totals 18 residues. CDR3 amino acids: CASSLLPPGLATILEQYF. For the CDR3, the DNA is TGCGCCAGCAGCTTACTTCCGCCGGGACTAGCGACAATACTCGAGCAGTACTTC. Complete variable domain (other parts from reference TRBV5-1 and TRBJ2-7): KAGVTQTPRYLIKTRGQQVTLSCSPISGHRSVSWYQQTPGQGLQFLFEYFSETQRNKGNFPGRFSGRQFSNSRSEMNVSTLELGDSALYLCASSLLPPGLATILEQYFGPGTRLTVT.

The chain couples TRBV4-2 to TRBJ2-7; D unclear. The V end was cut by 0 bases, the J end by 4 bases, with 7 bases between. The CDR3 is made up of 13 amino acids. CDR1 is LGHNA and CDR2 is YNFKEQ in the germline V gene. CDR3: CASSQDPEYEQYF. The CDR3 nucleotides read TGTGCCAGCAGCCAAGATCCTGAGTACGAGCAGTACTTC.

This sequence joins TRBV7-9 and TRBJ2-7; 9 positions agree with TRBD1. The ends lost 5 bases at V and 4 bases at J; junction bases unmatched: 9. Per germline, CDR1 SEHNR and CDR2 FQNEAQ (reference sequence). The length of the CDR3 is 15 residues. DNA of the CDR3: TGTGCCAGCAGCGCGAGCCGGACAGGGGCATACGAGCAGTACTTC. Translation gives CASSASRTGAYEQYF.

The chain links TRBV7-9 to TRBJ1-1; perhaps TRBD1 as D (5 bases). V was trimmed by 3 bases and J by 0 bases, leaving 14 bases between them. The CDR3 runs to 16 residues. Germline V gene lookup returns CDR1 SEHNR and CDR2 FQNEAQ (reference sequence). CDR3 in amino acids: CASSFSGGPMNTEAFF. CDR3 bases: TGTGCCAGCAGCTTTTCGGGGGGACCGATGAACACTGAAGCTTTCTTT.

V usage is TRBV25-1 and J usage is TRBJ1-4; the match to TRBD1 covers 8 bases. This CDR3 region has 14 residues. The J segment lost 10 bases and the V segment lost 1 base, leaving 5 bases of the junction unmatched. CDR1 is MGHDK and CDR2 is SYGVNS in the germline V gene. CDR3 in amino acids: CASSELTGDGKLFF. CDR3 sequence (DNA): TGTGCCAGCAGTGAATTGACAGGGGATGGAAAACTGTTTTTT.

V gene TRBV7-8 combines with J gene TRBJ2-1; 8 positions agree with TRBD1. CDR1 SGHVS and CDR2 FQNEAQ come from the germline V gene. The junction had 15 bases not matched to a gene; V was cut back by 5 bases and J by 0 bases. CDR3 length: 19 amino acids. CDR3 bases: TGTGCCAGCAGCCACACGGGACAGGACCCCAAACACTCCTACAATGAGCAGTTCTTC. Translating it yields CASSHTGQDPKHSYNEQFF.

The CDR3 sequence: CASEDHAQGEKLFF. The CDR3 coding sequence is TGTGCCAGCGAGGACCACGCGCAGGGTGAAAAACTGTTTTTT. The J gene is TRBJ1-4, the V gene TRBV19; maybe TRBD1 (5 bases). Trimming cost V 9 bases and J 7 bases, with 18 bases left between them. Germline CDR1 reads LNHDA; CDR2 reads SQIVND (reference sequence). The CDR3 totals 14 residues.

Written as DNA, the CDR3 is TGTGCCAGCAGCCCTCCAAGGACAGGGGCCCAGTACTTC. Encoded protein: CASSPPRTGAQYF. The J gene is TRBJ2-5, the V gene TRBV7-6, with TRBD1 matching over 9 bases. CDR1 and CDR2 from the germline V gene are SGHVS and FNYEAQ. This CDR3 contains 13 residues. Trimming took 5 bases from V and 9 from J; bases not matched to a gene: 7.

This chain links TRBV4-2 with TRBJ2-7; the D gene is possibly TRBD2 (6 bases). The germline V and J ends were trimmed by 1 base and 3 bases, with 13 bases remaining between them. CDR1 LGHNA and CDR2 YNFKEQ come from the germline V gene. The CDR3 totals 15 residues. CDR3 sequence reads: CASSQAEDSGYEQYF. CDR3 bases: TGTGCCAGCAGCCAAGCGGAGGATAGCGGCTACGAGCAGTACTTC.